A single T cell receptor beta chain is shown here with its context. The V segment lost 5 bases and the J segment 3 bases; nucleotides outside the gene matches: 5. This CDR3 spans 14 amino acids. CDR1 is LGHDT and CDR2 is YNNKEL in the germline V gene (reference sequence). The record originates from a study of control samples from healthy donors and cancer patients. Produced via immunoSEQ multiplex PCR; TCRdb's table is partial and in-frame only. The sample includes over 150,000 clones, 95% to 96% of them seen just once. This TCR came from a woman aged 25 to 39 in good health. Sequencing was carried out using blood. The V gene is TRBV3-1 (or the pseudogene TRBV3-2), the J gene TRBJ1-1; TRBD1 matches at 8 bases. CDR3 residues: CASSDRGGYTEAFF. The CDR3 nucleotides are TGTGCCAGCAGCGACAGGGGTGGATACACTGAAGCTTTCTTT.